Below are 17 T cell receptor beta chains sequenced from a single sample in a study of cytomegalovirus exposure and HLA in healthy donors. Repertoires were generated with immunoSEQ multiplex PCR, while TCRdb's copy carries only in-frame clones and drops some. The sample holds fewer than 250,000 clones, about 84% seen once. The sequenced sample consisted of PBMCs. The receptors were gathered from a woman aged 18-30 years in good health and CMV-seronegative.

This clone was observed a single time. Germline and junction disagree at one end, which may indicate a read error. The CDR3 protein is CASSSGRGGSLF. The CDR3 DNA reads as TGTGCCAGCAGTTCGGGGCGGGGGGGCTCCCTCTTC. The V gene is TRBV6-5, the J gene TRBJ2-7, with 9 nucleotides matching TRBD2. In germline, CDR1 is MNHEY, CDR2 SVGAGI. The CDR3 spans 12 residues.

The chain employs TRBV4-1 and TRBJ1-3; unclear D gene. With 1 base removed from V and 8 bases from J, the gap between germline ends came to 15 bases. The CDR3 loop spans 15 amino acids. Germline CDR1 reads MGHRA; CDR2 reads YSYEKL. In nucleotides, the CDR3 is TGCGCCAGCAGCCAAGGTGCGACTACCTTGGACACCATATATTTT. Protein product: CASSQGATTLDTIYF.

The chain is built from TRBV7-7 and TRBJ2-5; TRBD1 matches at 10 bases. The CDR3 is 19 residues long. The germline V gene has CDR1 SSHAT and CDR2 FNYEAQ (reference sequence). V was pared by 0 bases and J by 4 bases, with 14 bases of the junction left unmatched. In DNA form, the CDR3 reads TGTGCCAGCAGCTTAGCGCGTCCCCGTGGACAGGGGGTAGGAGAGACCCAGTACTTC. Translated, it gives CASSLARPRGQGVGETQYF.

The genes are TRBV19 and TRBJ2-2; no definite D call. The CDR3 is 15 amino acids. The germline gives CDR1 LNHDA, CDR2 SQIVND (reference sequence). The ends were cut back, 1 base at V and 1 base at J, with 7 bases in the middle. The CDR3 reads CASSIVSGNTGELFF. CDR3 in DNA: TGTGCCAGTAGTATAGTTTCCGGGAACACCGGGGAGCTGTTTTTT.

CDR3 amino acids: CASLHRTGNTIYF. CDR3 sequence (DNA): TGTGCCAGCCTACACAGGACTGGAAACACCATATATTTT. The chain combines TRBV7-2 with TRBJ1-3; D is perhaps TRBD1 (5 bases). V dropped 8 bases and J dropped 2 bases, with 10 bases sitting between them. CDR1 SGHTA and CDR2 FQGNSA come from the germline V gene. The CDR3 runs 13 residues.

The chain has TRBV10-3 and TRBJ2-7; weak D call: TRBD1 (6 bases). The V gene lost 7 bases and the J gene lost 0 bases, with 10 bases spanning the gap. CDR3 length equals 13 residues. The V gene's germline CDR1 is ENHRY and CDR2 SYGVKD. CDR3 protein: CAIMADSSYEQYF. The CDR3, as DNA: TGTGCCATCATGGCGGACAGCTCCTACGAGCAGTACTTC.

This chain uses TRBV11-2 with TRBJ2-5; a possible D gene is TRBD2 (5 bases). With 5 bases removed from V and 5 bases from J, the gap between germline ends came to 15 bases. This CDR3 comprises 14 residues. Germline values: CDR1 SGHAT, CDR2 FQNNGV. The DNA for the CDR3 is TGTGCCAGCAGCCCACTAGGTGTGGGGGAGACCCAGTACTTC. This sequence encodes CASSPLGVGETQYF.

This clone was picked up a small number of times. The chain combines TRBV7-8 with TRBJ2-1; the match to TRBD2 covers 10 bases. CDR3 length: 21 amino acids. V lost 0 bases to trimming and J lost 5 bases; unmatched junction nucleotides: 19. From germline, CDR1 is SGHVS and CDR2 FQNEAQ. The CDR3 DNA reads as TGTGCCAGCAGCTTAGCGCGTGTGTGGGCTAGCGGGAGTGGTGGGGACAATGAGCAGTTCTTC. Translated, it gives CASSLARVWASGSGGDNEQFF.

CDR3 DNA: TGTGCCAGCAGTTTGGGACTAGCGGGAGACTCATCGACAGATACGCAGTATTTT. Its translation is CASSLGLAGDSSTDTQYF. The rearrangement uses TRBV28 and TRBJ2-3; 14 bases match TRBD2. Germline V CDR1 and CDR2: MDHEN, SYDVKM. The CDR3 has 18 amino acids. J was trimmed by 3 bases and V by 3 bases; bases with no gene match: 8. Using reference TRBV28 and TRBJ2-3 for the parts outside the CDR3, the full variable domain is DVKVTQSSRYLVKRTGEKVFLECVQDMDHENMFWYRQDPGLGLRLIYFSYDVKMKEKGDIPEGYSVSREKKERFSLILESASTNQTSMYLCASSLGLAGDSSTDTQYFGPGTRLTVL.

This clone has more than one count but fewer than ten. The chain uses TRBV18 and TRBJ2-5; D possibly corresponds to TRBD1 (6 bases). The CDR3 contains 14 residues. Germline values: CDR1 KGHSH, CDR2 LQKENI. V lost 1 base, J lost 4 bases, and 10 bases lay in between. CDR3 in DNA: TGTGCCAGCTCACCACGACAGGTGGGAGAGACCCAGTACTTC. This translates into CASSPRQVGETQYF.

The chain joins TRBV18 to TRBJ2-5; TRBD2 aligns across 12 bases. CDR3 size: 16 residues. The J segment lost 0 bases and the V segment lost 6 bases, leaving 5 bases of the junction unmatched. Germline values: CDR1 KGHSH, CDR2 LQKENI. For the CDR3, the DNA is TGTGCCAGCTCTCAAAGACTAGCGGGAGACCAAGAGACCCAGTACTTC. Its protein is CASSQRLAGDQETQYF.

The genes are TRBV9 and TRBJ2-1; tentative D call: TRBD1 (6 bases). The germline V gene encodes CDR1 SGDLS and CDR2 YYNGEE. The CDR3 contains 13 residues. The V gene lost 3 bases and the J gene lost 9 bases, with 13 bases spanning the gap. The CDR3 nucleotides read TGTGCCAGCAGCGCGCCAGGGGCGCTTGAGCAGTTCTTC. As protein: CASSAPGALEQFF.

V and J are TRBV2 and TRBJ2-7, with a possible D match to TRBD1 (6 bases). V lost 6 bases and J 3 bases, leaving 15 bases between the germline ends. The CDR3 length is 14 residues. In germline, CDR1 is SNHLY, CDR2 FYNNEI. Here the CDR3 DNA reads TGTGCCAGCAGGGAGGACAGACCCCTCTACGAGCAGTACTTC. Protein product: CASREDRPLYEQYF.

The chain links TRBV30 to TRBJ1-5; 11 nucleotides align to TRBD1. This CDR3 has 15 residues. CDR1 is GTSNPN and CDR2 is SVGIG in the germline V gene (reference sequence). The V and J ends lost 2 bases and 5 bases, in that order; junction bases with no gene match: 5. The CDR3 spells CAWSTGTGGYQPQHF. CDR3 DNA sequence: TGTGCCTGGAGTACCGGGACAGGGGGATATCAGCCCCAGCATTTT.

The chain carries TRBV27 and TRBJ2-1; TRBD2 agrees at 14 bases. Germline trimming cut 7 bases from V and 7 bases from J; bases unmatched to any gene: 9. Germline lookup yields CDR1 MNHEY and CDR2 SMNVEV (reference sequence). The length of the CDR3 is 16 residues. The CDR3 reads CASMGLAGASWNEQFF. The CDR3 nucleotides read TGTGCCAGCATGGGACTAGCGGGAGCCAGTTGGAATGAGCAGTTCTTC.

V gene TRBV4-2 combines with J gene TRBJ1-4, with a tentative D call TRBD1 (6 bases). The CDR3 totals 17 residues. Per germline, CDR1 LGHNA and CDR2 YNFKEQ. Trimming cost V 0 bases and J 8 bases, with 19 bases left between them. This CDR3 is CASSQDTGAGAEEKLFF. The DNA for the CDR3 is TGTGCCAGCAGCCAAGATACGGGTGCAGGGGCCGAGGAAAAACTGTTTTTT.

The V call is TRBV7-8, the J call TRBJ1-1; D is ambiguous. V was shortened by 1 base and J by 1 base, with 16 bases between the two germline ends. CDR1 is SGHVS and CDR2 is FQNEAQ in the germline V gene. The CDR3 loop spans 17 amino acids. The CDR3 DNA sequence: TGTGCCAGCAGCTTAGTGCGCTTGGGCAGTTGGAACACTGAAGCTTTCTTT. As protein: CASSLVRLGSWNTEAFF.